The 23 T cell receptor beta chains reported below all come from one sample, sequenced in a study of shared clonotypes between healthy human individuals. Clones were sequenced by immunoSEQ multiplex PCR, and TCRdb holds only the in-frame ones, with some missing. The sample gives over a million clones, 98% to 99% of which show up once; about 0.35% is in the top ten. Specimen: naive CD4+ T cells sorted from blood. As to subset: CD45RA+ positively selected. Source of these receptors: a man aged 25 to 40 in good health.

The chain couples TRBV7-2 to TRBJ2-1, with TRBD2 matching 9 bases. Germline lookup yields CDR1 SGHTA and CDR2 FQGNSA. V was pared by 2 bases and J by 6 bases, with 5 bases of the junction left unmatched. The CDR3 consists of 15 residues. As DNA, the CDR3 is TGTGCCAGCAGCTTAATCGCGGGAGGGTTCAATGAGCAGTTCTTC. It encodes CASSLIAGGFNEQFF.

The chain joins TRBV4-1 to TRBJ1-1; D remains unclear. V was shortened by 6 bases and J by 2 bases, with 4 bases between the two germline ends. This CDR3 contains 11 residues. CDR1 is MGHRA, CDR2 YSYEKL, per germline. The DNA for the CDR3 is TGCGCCAGCAGTAGAAACACTGAAGCTTTCTTT. Residues: CASSRNTEAFF.

J is TRBJ2-7 and V is TRBV2; 7 positions match TRBD1. The CDR3 sequence is 14 residues long. The J segment lost 9 bases and the V segment lost 4 bases, leaving 12 bases of the junction unmatched. Germline CDR1 and CDR2: SNHLY and FYNNEI. This chain's CDR3 is CASSADRVFVWQYF. The CDR3 DNA sequence: TGTGCCAGCAGTGCTGACAGGGTCTTTGTTTGGCAGTACTTC.

This clone was recorded only once. The chain uses TRBV10-1 and TRBJ2-1, with 13 positions matching TRBD2. Germline V CDR1 and CDR2: WNHNN, SYGVQD (reference sequence). Germline trimming cut 5 bases from V and 4 bases from J; bases unmatched to any gene: 14. CDR3 length: 19 amino acids. The chain's CDR3 is CASSRTSGSLEGPYNEQFF. The CDR3, as DNA: TGCGCCAGCAGTCGGACTAGCGGGAGTTTAGAGGGCCCATACAATGAGCAGTTCTTC.

This sequence joins TRBV5-1 and TRBJ1-2; the D is unclear. Germline lookup yields CDR1 SGHRS and CDR2 YFSETQ. Trimming removed 1 base at V and 4 bases at J, with 8 bases between. The CDR3 contains 13 residues. CDR3 DNA sequence: TGCGCCAGCAGCTTGACCGTGCTCTATGGCTACACCTTC. Its translation is CASSLTVLYGYTF.

There are a few counts of this clone. CDR3 sequence reads: CASSQDGRTDTQYF. The CDR3 DNA reads as TGCGCCAGCAGCCAAGATGGGCGCACAGATACGCAGTATTTT. The chain carries TRBV4-3 and TRBJ2-3; D call uncertain. The CDR3 is made up of 14 amino acids. CDR1 and CDR2 (germline): LGHNA, YSLEER. Trimming took off 0 bases at V and 1 base at J, with 5 bases between the two ends.

The chain carries TRBV28 and TRBJ2-3; 8 bases fit TRBD1. CDR1 is MDHEN and CDR2 is SYDVKM in the germline V gene. Trimming removed 7 bases from V and 3 bases from J; junction bases left unmatched: 9. The CDR3 consists of 15 residues. This chain's CDR3 is CASTPPRQGTDTQYF. The CDR3 DNA follows: TGTGCCAGCACCCCCCCCCGACAGGGGACAGATACGCAGTATTTT.

This clone was seen just once. J is TRBJ2-7 and V is TRBV28; D possibly uses TRBD1 or TRBD2 (6 bases each). CDR1 is MDHEN, CDR2 SYDVKM, per germline. This CDR3 spans 14 amino acids. V dropped 5 bases and J dropped 2 bases, with 13 bases sitting between them. The chain's CDR3 is CASSRGRGPYEQYF. For the CDR3, the DNA is TGTGCCAGCAGTCGCGGACGGGGGCCCTACGAGCAGTACTTC.

Details on this clone: Other DNA variants within this sample encode the same CDR3. The J gene is TRBJ1-4, the V gene TRBV5-1; possibly TRBD1 for D (5 bases). This CDR3 comprises 14 residues. The V gene lost 1 base and the J gene lost 4 bases, with 8 bases spanning the gap. Looked up from germline, CDR1 is SGHRS and CDR2 is YFSETQ. CDR3 loop: CASSLSGFNEKLFF. As DNA, the CDR3 is TGCGCCAGCAGCTTGTCAGGGTTTAATGAAAAACTGTTTTTT.

This chain connects TRBV18 to TRBJ1-1; 8 bases are shared with TRBD1. Germline CDR1 and CDR2: KGHSH and LQKENI. Germline trimming cut 6 bases from V and 0 bases from J; bases unmatched to any gene: 9. The CDR3 consists of 16 residues. For the CDR3, the DNA is TGTGCCAGCTCCCCCGGGACAGGCTTAATGAACACTGAAGCTTTCTTT. Its protein product is CASSPGTGLMNTEAFF.

The V call is TRBV30, the J call TRBJ2-1; D remains ambiguous. CDR3 length: 13 amino acids. With 5 bases removed from V and 0 bases from J, the gap between germline ends came to 8 bases. Germline-derived CDR1 and CDR2 are GTSNPN and SVGIG (reference sequence). The CDR3 sequence is CAWCLSSYNEQFF. CDR3 nucleotide sequence: TGTGCCTGGTGTCTTAGCTCCTACAATGAGCAGTTCTTC. The full variable domain, rest sourced from reference TRBV30 and TRBJ2-1, is SQTIHQWPATLVQPVGSPLSLECTVEGTSNPNLYWYRQAAGRGLQLLFYSVGIGQISSEVPQNLSASRPQDRQFILSSKKLLLSDSGFYLCAWCLSSYNEQFFGPGTRLTVL.

This chain joins TRBV5-4 and TRBJ1-2; 9 bases line up with TRBD1. Germline CDR1 and CDR2: SGHNT and YYREEE (reference sequence). V lost 1 base and J lost 6; bases outside the gene matches: 1. CDR3 length equals 13 residues. The CDR3 protein is CASSLTGGHGYTF. CDR3 coding DNA: TGTGCCAGCAGCTTGACAGGGGGCCATGGCTACACCTTC.

This clone was observed a single time. The chain is built from TRBV4-3 and TRBJ2-7; D is perhaps TRBD1 or TRBD2 (6 bases each). The length of the CDR3 is 14 residues. Per germline, CDR1 LGHNA and CDR2 YSLEER. V lost 1 base to trimming and J lost 6 bases, with 13 bases between them. The CDR3 loop reads CASSQVEGVGEQYF. The CDR3 coding sequence is TGCGCCAGCAGCCAAGTGGAGGGGGTTGGCGAGCAGTACTTC.

This chain connects TRBV5-1 to TRBJ1-3; D gene ambiguous. Germline V gives CDR1 SGHRS, CDR2 YFSETQ. V was clipped by 0 bases and J by 0 bases, with 10 bases between them. This CDR3 has 16 residues. CDR3 amino acids: CASSLGWENSGNTIYF. The CDR3 bases are TGCGCCAGCAGCTTGGGTTGGGAGAACTCTGGAAACACCATATATTTT.

V gene TRBV28 combines with J gene TRBJ1-4; 10 bases agree with TRBD1. Trimming at V came to 5 bases and at J to 7 bases, leaving 7 bases not matched to a gene. Germline CDR1 MDHEN, CDR2 SYDVKM. CDR3 size: 15 residues. Here the CDR3 reads CASSLTGGSAEKLFF. The CDR3 region has the DNA TGTGCCAGCAGTCTGACAGGGGGCTCGGCTGAAAAACTGTTTTTT. The full variable domain, its missing parts supplied by reference TRBV28 and TRBJ1-4, is DVKVTQSSRYLVKRTGEKVFLECVQDMDHENMFWYRQDPGLGLRLIYFSYDVKMKEKGDIPEGYSVSREKKERFSLILESASTNQTSMYLCASSLTGGSAEKLFFGSGTQLSVL.

This rearrangement joins TRBV30 to TRBJ2-1; D gene ambiguous. CDR3 length: 14 residues. Trimming shortened V by 2 bases and J by 0 bases, and 8 bases separated the two germline ends. Germline lookup yields CDR1 GTSNPN and CDR2 SVGIG (reference sequence). CDR3 coding DNA: TGTGCCTGGAGTCTTAGCACCTCCTACAATGAGCAGTTCTTC. Amino acids: CAWSLSTSYNEQFF.

As to this clone: Its ends do not fully match the called genes, so a read error is possible. The gene calls are TRBV7-7 and TRBJ2-7; possibly TRBD1 for D (5 bases). CDR3 length: 17 amino acids. Germline assignment: CDR1 SSHAT and CDR2 FNYEAQ (reference sequence). CDR3 residues: CASSFLTRGHSSYEQYF. The CDR3 DNA sequence: TGTGCTAGCAGCTTCCTTACAAGGGGTCATAGCTCCTACGAGCAGTACTTC. Based on the CDR3 plus reference TRBV7-7 and TRBJ2-7, the full variable domain is GAGVSQSPRYKVTKRGQDVTLRCDPISSHATLYWYQQALGQGPEFLTYFNYEAQPDKSGLPSDRFSAERPEGSISTLTIQRTEQRDSAMYRCASSFLTRGHSSYEQYFGPGTRLTVT.

The chain employs TRBV10-2 and TRBJ2-7; a possible D gene is TRBD1 (7 bases). Germline CDR1 is WSHSY and CDR2 is SAAADI. This CDR3 contains 13 residues. V lost 6 bases, J lost 7 bases, and 16 bases lay in between. In nucleotides, the CDR3 is TGCGCCAGCAGGGCGGGACAGCCCTTTGAGCAGTACTTC. This sequence encodes CASRAGQPFEQYF.

The rearrangement uses TRBV18 and TRBJ1-4; D is ambiguous. Germline V gives CDR1 KGHSH, CDR2 LQKENI. The CDR3 has 14 amino acids. V was cut by 5 bases and J by 8 bases, with 15 bases left in between. The CDR3 DNA reads TGTGCCAGCTCAAACACGTTAGGGTCGGAAAAACTGTTTTTT. Its translation is CASSNTLGSEKLFF.

The chain carries TRBV5-4 and TRBJ2-3, with TRBD1 identical over 10 bases. V lost 3 bases, J lost 2 bases, and 9 bases stayed unmatched. There are 17 residues in the CDR3. Germline V CDR1 and CDR2: SGHNT, YYREEE (reference sequence). This CDR3 is CASSSRQGASYTDTQYF. CDR3 coding DNA: TGTGCCAGCAGCTCCCGACAGGGGGCTTCCTACACAGATACGCAGTATTTT.

The chain recombines TRBV5-1 with TRBJ2-5; 8 bases are a match to TRBD1. The trim removed 0 bases at V and 3 bases at J, leaving 7 bases unmatched. CDR1 SGHRS and CDR2 YFSETQ come from the germline V gene. This CDR3 has 16 residues. The CDR3 reads CASSLGYRGKKETQYF. CDR3 nucleotides: TGCGCCAGCAGCTTGGGGTACAGGGGGAAGAAAGAGACCCAGTACTTC.

This chain joins TRBV5-1 and TRBJ1-1; no reliable D call. This CDR3 has 16 residues. The V gene lost 1 base and the J gene lost 0 bases, with 13 bases spanning the gap. CDR1 and CDR2 from the germline V gene are SGHRS and YFSETQ. The CDR3 sequence: CASSLTRGRLNTEAFF. The CDR3 DNA is TGCGCCAGCAGCTTGACACGAGGCAGATTGAACACTGAAGCTTTCTTT.

J is TRBJ2-7 and V is TRBV5-1, with D tentatively TRBD2 (6 bases). Germline assignment: CDR1 SGHRS and CDR2 YFSETQ. The CDR3 totals 16 residues. The V end lost 0 bases, the J end lost 5 bases, and 18 bases lay between the germline ends. CDR3 loop: CASSLAVGTGSNEQYF. The CDR3 DNA reads as TGCGCCAGCAGCTTGGCCGTGGGGACTGGCTCGAACGAGCAGTACTTC.